A selection of T cell receptor beta chains follows, all from one sample in a study of OX40 agonist ivuxolimab in advanced cancers. Clones were read by immunoSEQ multiplex PCR, and TCRdb kept only the in-frame ones, dropping some. The repertoire has approximately 55,000 clones, 87% of them found once; the top ten carry approximately 16%. The sequencing here drew on CD4+ or CD8+ T cells sorted from blood, taken in a trial of the OX40 agonist ivuxolimab. The receptors were gathered from an adult with an advanced solid tumor such as melanoma, head and neck, liver or kidney cancer. Each CDR3 is given with its conserved first and last residue. Each record gives: clone size, J gene, V gene, CDR3 protein. Only part of the rows carry a size: once, few, many, or a class if the clone is expanded.

>.|TRBJ2-1|TRBV5-1
CASSHGQEQFF
>few|TRBJ1-2|TRBV6-5
CASRPGAEGYTF
>.|TRBJ2-3|TRBV7-2
CASSLGTGVGDTQYF
>once|TRBJ2-2|TRBV2
CASTTPGLAGVGYTGELFF
>.|TRBJ2-1|TRBV28
CASSVNRGRDEQFF
>.|TRBJ2-1|TRBV9
CASSDILAGGSNEQFF
>.|TRBJ2-2|TRBV27
CASSLRQGRHTGELFF
>.|TRBJ2-3|TRBV14
CASSQDQPSTDTQYF
>.|TRBJ1-1|TRBV19
CATQDRRGKMNTEAFF
>once|TRBJ2-1|TRBV5-1
CASSFGPPADEQFF
>.|TRBJ1-3|TRBV5-1
CASSKGLLWDTIYF
>.|TRBJ1-1|TRBV7-3
CASSPHQGGEAFF
>.|TRBJ2-5|TRBV4-2
CASSQDAGQETQYF
>.|TRBJ2-3|TRBV19
CASQSAGTTDTQYF
>once|TRBJ2-3|TRBV10-3
CAISAGVTDTQYF
>.|TRBJ2-7|TRBV27
CASSFSDRGSYEQYF
>.|TRBJ2-7|TRBV7-3
CASSLLPGGEYEQYF
>.|TRBJ1-1|TRBV27
CASRKAGEWAFF
>.|TRBJ1-5|TRBV28
CASSETGGGQPQHF
>.|TRBJ2-4|TRBV15
CATSRDRFIQYF
>.|TRBJ2-1|TRBV30
CAWSVDTYNEQFF
>.|TRBJ2-7|TRBV4-2
CASSHSKKGGEQYF
>.|TRBJ1-2|TRBV18
CASSPDTLNYGYTF
>once|TRBJ1-1|TRBV5-4
CASSLFNRRNTEAFF
>few|TRBJ2-7|TRBV27
CASRRGRGQYYEQYF
>.|TRBJ2-7|TRBV6-6
CASSYSTQRFYEQYF
>.|TRBJ2-1|TRBV14
CASSLGVLGVYNEQFF
>.|TRBJ2-6|TRBV4-2
CASSQELPSGANVLTF
>.|TRBJ1-1|TRBV5-1
CASSLEQGGTNTEAFF
>.|TRBJ1-1|TRBV28
CASSFFPNTEAFF
>once|TRBJ1-1|TRBV29-1
CSVYANTEAFF
>.|TRBJ2-7|TRBV7-3
CASSLNSGTGGHEQYF
>.|TRBJ2-7|TRBV15
CATSRDSGRGQYF
>.|TRBJ2-3|TRBV14
CASSPGSYYTDTQYF
>few|TRBJ2-1|TRBV11-2
CASSPTLTSGSDEQFF
>.|TRBJ2-1|TRBV4-1
CASSQVQQRDNEQFF
>.|TRBJ2-7|TRBV25-1
CASSGQGRADEQYF
>few|TRBJ1-4|TRBV7-2
CASSPRAGTGRNGAFF
>.|TRBJ1-2|TRBV6-5
CASSPTRLQGNGYTF
>.|TRBJ1-4|TRBV6-6
CAARALPATNEKLFF
>.|TRBJ2-7|TRBV18
CASSHRTGTGTYEQYF
>.|TRBJ2-2|TRBV30
CAWRGLEFTGELFF
>.|TRBJ2-1|TRBV7-7
CASSLEAGGSYNEQFF
>.|TRBJ2-7|TRBV6-6
CASSPGHGSYEQYF
>.|TRBJ1-1|TRBV7-3
CASSQSQASPEAFF
>.|TRBJ1-1|TRBV27
CASRARTGFLMNTEAFF
>.|TRBJ2-5|TRBV7-8
CASTIIRQTAGETQYF
>once|TRBJ2-7|TRBV18
CASSPRRGRLSYEQYF
>few|TRBJ1-5|TRBV6-5
CASSLVLEGNQPQHF
>once|TRBJ2-1|TRBV6-5
CASSTVYNEQFF
>.|TRBJ2-3|TRBV5-1
CASSLGGLGTDTQYF
>.|TRBJ2-7|TRBV7-9
CASAVVAPYEQYF
>.|TRBJ1-4|TRBV18
CASSPPGRDNEKLFF
>.|TRBJ2-6|TRBV5-1
CASSLGLGWGSSGANVLTF
>.|TRBJ2-2|TRBV19
CASSTELLSHRTGELFF